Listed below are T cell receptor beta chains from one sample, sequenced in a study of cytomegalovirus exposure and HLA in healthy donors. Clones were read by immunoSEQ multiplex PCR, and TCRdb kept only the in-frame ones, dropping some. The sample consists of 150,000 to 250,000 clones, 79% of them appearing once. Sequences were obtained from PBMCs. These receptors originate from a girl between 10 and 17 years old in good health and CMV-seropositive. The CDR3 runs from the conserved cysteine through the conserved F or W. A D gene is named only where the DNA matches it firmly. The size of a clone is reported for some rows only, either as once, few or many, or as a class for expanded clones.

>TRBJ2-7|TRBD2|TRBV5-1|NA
TGCGCCAGCAGTCCCTCGTTTTCGGGGGGTCTCTCCTACGAGCAGTACTTC
CASSPSFSGGLSYEQYF
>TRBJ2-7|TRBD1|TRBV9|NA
TGTGCCAGCAGCACCGGGGAGGGACAGGGGTACGAGCAGTACTTC
CASSTGEGQGYEQYF
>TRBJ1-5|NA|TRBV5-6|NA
TGTGCCAGCAGCAGATGGGGGGGTCAGCCCCAGCATTTT
CASSRWGGQPQHF
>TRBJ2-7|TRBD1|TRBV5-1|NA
TGCGCCAGCAGACGGACAGGGACCTACGAGCAGTACTTC
CASRRTGTYEQYF
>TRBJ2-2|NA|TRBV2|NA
TGTGCCAGCAGTGAAGGCCGGGTCGGGGAGCTGTTTTTT
CASSEGRVGELFF
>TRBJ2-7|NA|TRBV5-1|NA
TGCGCCAGCAGCTTGGCAGGGAACTACGAGCAGTACTTC
CASSLAGNYEQYF
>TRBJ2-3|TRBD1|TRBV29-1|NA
TGCAGCGTTGAGACAGGGGCGACCACAGATACGCAGTATTTT
CSVETGATTDTQYF
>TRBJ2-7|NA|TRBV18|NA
TGTGCCAGCTCACACCGGGTAGCAGGGGCCAACTACGAGCAGTACTTC
CASSHRVAGANYEQYF
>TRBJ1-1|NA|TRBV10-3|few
TGTGCCATCAGCCAACAGGAGAGTGGCACTGAAGCTTTCTTT
CAISQQESGTEAFF
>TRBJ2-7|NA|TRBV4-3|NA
TGCGCCAGCAGCCAAGAGGCCAGAAACTCCTACGAGCAGTACTTC
CASSQEARNSYEQYF
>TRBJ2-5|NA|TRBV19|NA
TGTGCCAGTAGTATAGAGATTGGGAGAGAGACCCAGTACTTC
CASSIEIGRETQYF
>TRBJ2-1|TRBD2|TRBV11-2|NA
TGTGCCAGCAGCCACCTTAGCGGGGGGGCCCATAATGAGCAGTTCTTC
CASSHLSGGAHNEQFF
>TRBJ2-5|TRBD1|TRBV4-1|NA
TGCGCCAGCAGCCAAGAGGCGCCAGGGGGTGGGGAGACCCAGTACTTC
CASSQEAPGGGETQYF
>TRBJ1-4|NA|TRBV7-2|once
TGTGCCAGCAGCGATCGGGGGGATGCAACTAATGAAAAACTGTTTTTT
CASSDRGDATNEKLFF
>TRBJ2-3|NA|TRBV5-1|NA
TGCGCCAGCAGCTTGGTGTTGGGCCCCTCGGGGAGAGATACGCAGTATTTT
CASSLVLGPSGRDTQYF
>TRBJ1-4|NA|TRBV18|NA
TGTGCCAGCTCCCGAGGGATATCAGAGGAAAAACTGTTTTTT
CASSRGISEEKLFF
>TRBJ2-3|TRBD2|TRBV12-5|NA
TGTGCTAGTGGTGACCCTCCAGCGGGGGGGCTAAATACGCAGTATTTT
CASGDPPAGGLNTQYF
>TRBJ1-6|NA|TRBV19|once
TGTGCCAGTAGTTTCGCCGATCACAGGGATTCACCCCTCCACTTT
CASSFADHRDSPLHF